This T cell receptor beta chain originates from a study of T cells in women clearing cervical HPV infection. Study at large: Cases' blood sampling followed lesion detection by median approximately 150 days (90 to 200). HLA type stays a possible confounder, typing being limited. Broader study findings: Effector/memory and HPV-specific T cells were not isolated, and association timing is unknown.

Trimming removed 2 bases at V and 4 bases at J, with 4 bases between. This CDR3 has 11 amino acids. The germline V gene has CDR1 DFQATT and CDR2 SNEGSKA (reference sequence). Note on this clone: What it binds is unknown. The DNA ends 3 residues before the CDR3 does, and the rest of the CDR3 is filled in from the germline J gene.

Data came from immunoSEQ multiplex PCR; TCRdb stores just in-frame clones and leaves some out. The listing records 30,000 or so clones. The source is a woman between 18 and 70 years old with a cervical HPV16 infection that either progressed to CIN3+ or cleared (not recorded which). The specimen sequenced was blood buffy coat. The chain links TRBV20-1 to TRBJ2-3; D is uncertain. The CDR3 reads CSARTPDTQYF. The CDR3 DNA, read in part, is TGCAGTGCTAGAACTCCAGATACG.